This TCR beta chain originates from a study of T-cell memory formation after mild COVID-19 (dated by TCRdb to the early 2020s). Background on the whole study: TCR sequence clusters from the two donors were found to be largely donor specific. In two donors, T-cell clones that expanded and contracted after mild COVID-19 were tracked by sequencing TCRalpha and TCRbeta repertoires over time. The cohort was made up of two young adult volunteers, one female and one male, who were previously healthy. The paper's findings and limits, for the study overall: The study covered only two mild cases, and larger cohorts including severe cases with pre-infection samples were considered necessary. SARS-CoV-2 specificity was not confirmed for the second-wave clones peaking on day 37. Clones contracting from day 15 to 85 had balanced CD4/CD8 phenotypes, while a second wave expanding from day 15 to 37 was biased towards CD4+. Contracting CD4+ clones were found mainly in CM and EM memory subsets, while CD8+ clones were enriched in EMRA. Some responding clones were detected in pre-infection memory, suggesting pre-existing cross-reactive memory T cells joined the SARS-CoV-2 response.

The instrument given in TCRdb is Illumina NovaSeq 6000. Using 5'RACE with constant-segment primers, TCRalpha and TCRbeta cDNA libraries were constructed, with sample barcodes and unique molecular identifiers added in the process. RNA was extracted from every sample with Trizol reagent. Amplification of the libraries took two PCR steps, and the second step added a second sample barcode plus Illumina TruSeq adapters. Sequencing of libraries was performed on an Illumina NovaSeq with 2 x 150 bp paired-end reads. On the authors' methods: With migec v1.2.7, reads were demultiplexed and then collapsed into UMI-guided consensus sequences. Using mixcr v2.1.11, UMI consensuses were aligned to TRA and TRB V and J templates and then assembled into clonotypes. Clonotypes were classified as expanded or contracted when called significant by both edgeR and NoisET, with noise models trained on biological replicates. For edgeR calls, the cutoffs were a false discovery rate-adjusted p below 0.01 and a log2 fold-change threshold of 1. As an exploratory analysis of dynamics, max-normalized trajectories of the 1000 most abundant clonotypes were examined with PCA combined with hierarchical clustering. Separately sequenced CD4+ and CD8+ repertoires were used to assign a CD4 or CD8 phenotype to each responding clone. TCRdb applied fastp at Q25 and MiXCR to the public reads, then kept only in-frame beta chains. Entries are consolidated by CDR3 protein sequence, retaining the most common genes and DNA. TCRdb's processing, not the authors' own work, is the source of the V and J calls. The sample has fewer than 350,000 distinct CDR3 sequences on record, about a sixth of them singletons. About a fifth of the sample rests with the top ten.

There are a few counts of this clonotype. The clone's antigen remains unknown. The record has no base qualities; no much larger clone is one base away. Taken from the germline V gene, the CDR1 and CDR2 loops are LGHNA and YSLEER. Clipping removes 0 bases from V and 8 bases from J, with 15 as the unmatched junction base count. The CDR3 contains 17 residues, cysteine and phenylalanine counted. Here the CDR3 DNA is all that survives: 51 bases in frame from base 1. PBMCs were isolated by Ficoll-Paque density gradient centrifugation. The source of this sequence is a man aged 18 to 29 who had mild COVID-19 (a few samples of this study predate the infection). The sample titles of this study are shuffled in the database, so cell type and time point are left out; the donor was told from shared clones. The specimen was PBMCs or a T cell subset sorted from them (not recorded which). The chain was built from TRBV4-3 and TRBJ1-2; TRBD1 matches 7 bases in the middle. The nucleotide sequence is given as TGCGCCAGCAGCCAAGAAGAACGTACAGGGGCCGTGGACGGCTACACCTTC. Its coded protein is CASSQEERTGAVDGYTF.